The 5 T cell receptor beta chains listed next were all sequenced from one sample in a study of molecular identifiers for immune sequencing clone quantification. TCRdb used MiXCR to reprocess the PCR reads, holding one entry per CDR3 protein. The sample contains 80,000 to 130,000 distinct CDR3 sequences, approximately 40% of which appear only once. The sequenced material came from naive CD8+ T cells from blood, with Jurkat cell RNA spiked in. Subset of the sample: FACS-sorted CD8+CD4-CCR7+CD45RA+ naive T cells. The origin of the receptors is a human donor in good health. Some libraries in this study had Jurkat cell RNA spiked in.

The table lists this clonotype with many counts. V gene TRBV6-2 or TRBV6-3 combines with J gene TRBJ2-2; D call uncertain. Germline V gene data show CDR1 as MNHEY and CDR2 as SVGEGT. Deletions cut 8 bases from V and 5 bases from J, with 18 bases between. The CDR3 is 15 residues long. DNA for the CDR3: TGTGCCAGCCAGGACCGTACAGAGGAGACCGGGGAGCTGTTTTTT. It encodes CASQDRTEETGELFF.

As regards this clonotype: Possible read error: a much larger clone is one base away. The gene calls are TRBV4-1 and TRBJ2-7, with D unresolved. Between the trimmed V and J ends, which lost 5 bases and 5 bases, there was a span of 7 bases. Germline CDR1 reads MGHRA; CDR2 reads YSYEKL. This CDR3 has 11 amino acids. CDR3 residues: CASSSGDEQYF. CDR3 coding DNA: TGCGCCAGCAGCTCGGGCGACGAGCAGTACTTC.

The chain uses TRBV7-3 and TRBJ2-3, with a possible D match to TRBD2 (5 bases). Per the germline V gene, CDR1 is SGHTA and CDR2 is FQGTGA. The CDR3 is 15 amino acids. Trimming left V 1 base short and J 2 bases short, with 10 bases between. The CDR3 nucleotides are TGTGCCAGCAGCTTAAAAGGACGGGACACAGATACGCAGTATTTT. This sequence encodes CASSLKGRDTDTQYF.

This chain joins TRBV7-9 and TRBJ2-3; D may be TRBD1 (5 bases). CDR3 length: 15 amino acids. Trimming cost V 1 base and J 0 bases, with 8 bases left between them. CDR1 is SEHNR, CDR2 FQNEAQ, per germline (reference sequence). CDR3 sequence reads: CASSLGTRSTDTQYF. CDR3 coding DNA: TGTGCCAGCAGCTTAGGGACAAGAAGCACAGATACGCAGTATTTT.

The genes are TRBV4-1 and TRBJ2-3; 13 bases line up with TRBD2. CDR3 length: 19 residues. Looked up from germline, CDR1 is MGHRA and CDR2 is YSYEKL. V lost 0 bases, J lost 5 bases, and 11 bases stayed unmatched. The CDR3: CASSQEGATSGRAVDTQYF. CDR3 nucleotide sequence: TGCGCCAGCAGCCAAGAAGGGGCAACTAGCGGGAGGGCTGTAGATACGCAGTATTTT.